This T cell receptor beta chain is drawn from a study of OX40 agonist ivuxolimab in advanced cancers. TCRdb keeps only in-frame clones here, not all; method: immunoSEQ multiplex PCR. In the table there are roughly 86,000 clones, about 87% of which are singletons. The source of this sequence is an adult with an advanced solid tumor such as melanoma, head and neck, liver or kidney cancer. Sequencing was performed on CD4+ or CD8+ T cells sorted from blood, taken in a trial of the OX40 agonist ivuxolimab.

The CDR3 spells CASSETDGHGPQHF. The CDR3 bases are TGTGCCAGCAGTGAGACGGACGGGCACGGGCCCCAGCATTTT. This rearrangement joins TRBV6-4 to TRBJ1-5; D is ambiguous. The CDR3 extends over 14 amino acids. Trimming took 3 bases from V and 9 from J, leaving 15 bases between them. Germline V gives CDR1 MRHNA, CDR2 SNTAGT.